This TCR beta chain emerged from a study of blood T cell repertoires in COVID-19. Study context: Sites in the United States, Italy and Spain provided acute and convalescent COVID-19 samples. PBMCs, B-cell-depleted T cells, or T cells were the source of the cDNA or gDNA that made up the material.

Original handling: Amplified reference gene primers provided the basis for estimating nucleated cell counts. Generated by immunoSEQ multiplex PCR, the TCRdb table keeps only in-frame clones and is missing some. The V and J calls and clone size are taken from that table; D and trimming were inferred from the DNA. Of more than 65,000 clones in the sample, about three quarters were seen once. The material sequenced was peripheral blood. This TCR was recovered from a woman of 80 years or more with active or convalescent COVID-19.

CDR3 nucleotides: TGTGCCATCAGTGAGTACGGCGGGGGTGACACCTACGAGCAGTACTTC. Translated, it gives CAISEYGGGDTYEQYF. The chain carries TRBV10-3 and TRBJ2-7; TRBD2 matches 7 bases. V dropped 1 base and J dropped 2; count of bases not matched to a gene: 8. In germline, CDR1 is ENHRY, CDR2 SYGVKD. The CDR3 loop spans 16 amino acids.